The clone carrying this T cell receptor beta chain was seen a few times. The entry originates in a study of immune cell composition in non-small cell lung cancer. TCRdb's table, derived via immunoSEQ multiplex PCR, lists solely in-frame clones and lacks some. The sample holds about 2,100 clones, roughly four fifths seen once. Normal lung was sampled as far from the tumour as possible, at least 3 cm. This CDR3 spans 18 amino acids. CDR1 is MGHDK, CDR2 SYGVNS, per germline. Trimming took 6 bases from V and 4 from J; bases not matched to a gene: 16. Sequencing was carried out using non-adjacent lung tissue. This TCR was recovered from a human donor with non-small cell lung cancer. The chain couples TRBV25-1 to TRBJ1-5; 9 positions agree with TRBD1. The DNA of the CDR3 is TGTGCCAGCAGACCCGCCGCAACAGGGGGCACCAAGAATCAGCCCCAGCATTTT. Translating gives CASRPAATGGTKNQPQHF.